A selection of T cell receptor beta chains follows, all from one sample in a study of early T cells in non-severe SARS-CoV-2 infection. TCRdb re-derived calls from the 5' RACE reads in MiXCR, one entry per CDR3 protein. The repertoire holds 60,000 to 90,000 distinct CDR3 sequences, about a sixth seen once, with about 3.1% in the top ten. Sequencing was carried out using whole blood. These receptors originate from an adult who was a healthcare worker with PCR-confirmed SARS-CoV-2 infection or an uninfected control (not recorded which). Both conserved end residues are part of each CDR3. D genes are given only for firm matches. Only part of the rows carry a size: once, few, many, or a class if the clone is expanded.

few - TRBJ1-4 TRBV7-2 CASSPGTPEKLFF TGTGCCAGCAGCCCCGGGACTCCTGAAAAACTGTTTTTT
- - TRBJ2-7 TRBV27 CASSWSGTNYEQYF TGTGCCAGCAGTTGGTCAGGGACGAACTACGAGCAGTACTTC
few TRBD1 TRBJ2-4 TRBV10-3 CAISGGQGENIQYF TGTGCCATCAGTGGGGGACAGGGGGAAAACATTCAGTACTTC
- TRBD2 TRBJ2-5 TRBV20-1 CSAPLAGGKETQYF TGCAGTGCCCCTTTAGCGGGGGGGAAAGAGACCCAGTACTTC
once - TRBJ2-1 TRBV12-3/TRBV12-4 CASNGINEQFF TGTGCCAGCAACGGGATCAATGAGCAGTTCTTC
- - TRBJ2-3 TRBV5-1 CASSLIRTTSTDTQYF TGCGCCAGCAGCTTGATTAGGACAACTAGCACAGATACGCAGTATTTT
- - TRBJ1-1 TRBV14 CASSLKLGNEAFF TGTGCCAGCAGCTTAAAACTCGGCAATGAAGCTTTCTTT
- - TRBJ1-1 TRBV30 CAWSGAGGYTEAFF TGTGCCTGGAGTGGAGCGGGGGGCTACACTGAAGCTTTCTTT
- TRBD1 TRBJ2-7 TRBV27 CASTSRDSLYEQYF TGTGCCAGCACAAGCCGGGACAGCCTCTACGAGCAGTACTTC
- - TRBJ2-5 TRBV7-9 CASSSRWDLPQETQYF TGTGCCAGCAGCTCCCGGTGGGACCTCCCCCAAGAGACCCAGTACTTC
- - TRBJ2-3 TRBV7-3 CASGVSTDTQYF TGTGCCAGCGGGGTGAGCACAGATACGCAGTATTTT
few - TRBJ2-3 TRBV9 CASSVDPTDTQYF TGTGCCAGCAGCGTAGATCCGACAGATACGCAGTATTTT
- TRBD1 TRBJ1-4 TRBV6-6 CASSPDREVEKLFF TGTGCCAGCAGCCCGGACAGGGAAGTTGAAAAACTGTTTTTT
few TRBD1 TRBJ2-2 TRBV25-1 CASSQDRLTGELFF TGTGCCAGCAGTCAGGACAGGTTGACCGGGGAGCTGTTTTTT
many - TRBJ1-5 TRBV27 CASSLFPLGSNQPQHF TGTGCCAGCAGTTTATTTCCCCTCGGCTCCAATCAGCCCCAGCATTTT
- - TRBJ1-2 TRBV15 CATRDAPQEGYTF TGTGCCACCAGGGACGCCCCTCAAGAAGGCTACACCTTC
- TRBD1 TRBJ2-5 TRBV5-4 CASSSTGYQETQYF TGTGCCAGCAGCTCGACAGGGTACCAAGAGACCCAGTACTTC
few TRBD1 TRBJ1-4 TRBV10-2 CASSEVGQGKKLFF TGCGCCAGCAGTGAAGTGGGACAGGGGAAAAAACTGTTTTTT
- - TRBJ2-5 TRBV12-3/TRBV12-4 CASSPSMETQYF TGTGCCAGCAGCCCGTCAATGGAGACCCAGTACTTC
many - TRBJ2-7 TRBV2 CASSDPGSSYEQYF TGTGCCAGCAGTGATCCAGGGAGCTCCTACGAGCAGTACTTC
few TRBD1 TRBJ1-2 TRBV12-3/TRBV12-4 CASNRDRGQGYTF TGTGCCAGCAACAGGGACAGGGGGCAAGGCTACACCTTC
few TRBD1 TRBJ2-1 TRBV20-1 CSAKGSGQVSRVEQFF TGCAGTGCTAAGGGATCGGGACAGGTGTCCCGCGTTGAGCAGTTCTTC
- - TRBJ2-3 TRBV3-1 CASSQAASWSTDTQYF TGTGCCAGCAGCCAAGCAGCCAGTTGGAGCACAGATACGCAGTATTTT
- TRBD1 TRBJ1-1 TRBV29-1 CSVQSGTGNTEAFF TGCAGCGTTCAGTCCGGGACAGGGAACACTGAAGCTTTCTTT
few TRBD1 TRBJ1-1 TRBV29-1 CSVRGGGGGTEAFF TGCAGCGTCCGTGGAGGGGGCGGGGGCACTGAAGCTTTCTTT
- - TRBJ2-1 TRBV20-1 CSAREKDYEQFF TGCAGTGCTAGAGAAAAGGACTATGAGCAGTTCTTC
few - TRBJ1-1 TRBV3-1 CASSQPNGGHTEAFF TGTGCCAGCAGCCAACCAAACGGGGGCCACACTGAAGCTTTCTTT
- TRBD2 TRBJ2-1 TRBV7-8 CASLTSGAYNEQFF TGTGCCAGCCTCACTAGCGGAGCCTACAATGAGCAGTTCTTC
- - TRBJ2-6 TRBV10-3 CATQDGGIRSGANVLTF TGTGCCACGCAGGACGGAGGAATCCGCTCTGGGGCCAACGTCCTGACTTTC
- - TRBJ1-1 TRBV3-1 CASSPPLKGEAFF TGTGCCAGCAGCCCCCCCCTGAAAGGGGAAGCTTTCTTT
- - TRBJ1-2 TRBV6-6 CASYGYGYTF TGTGCCAGTTACGGGTATGGCTACACCTTC
few TRBD2 TRBJ2-1 TRBV20-1 CSQLKTGGLAGAEQFF TGCAGTCAATTAAAAACAGGGGGACTAGCGGGAGCAGAGCAGTTCTTC
- TRBD1 TRBJ2-7 TRBV18 CASSPLLQGDEQYF TGTGCCAGCTCACCACTCTTACAGGGGGACGAGCAGTACTTC
few - TRBJ1-1 TRBV29-1 CSVERRLNTEAFF TGCAGCGTTGAACGCAGGTTGAACACTGAAGCTTTCTTT
few TRBD2 TRBJ2-3 TRBV6-6 CASSSPGLVRDTQYF TGTGCCAGCAGTTCTCCAGGACTAGTTAGAGATACGCAGTATTTT
few TRBD2 TRBJ2-1 TRBV7-9 CASSLASTSGVPHEQFF TGTGCCAGCAGCTTAGCCTCAACTAGCGGGGTCCCCCATGAGCAGTTCTTC
- TRBD1 TRBJ1-1 TRBV11-2 CASSLAGGNTEAFF TGTGCCAGCAGCTTAGCAGGGGGGAACACTGAAGCTTTCTTT
few TRBD2 TRBJ2-7 TRBV10-3 CAITRSGGQDEQYF TGTGCCATCACCAGAAGCGGGGGTCAGGACGAGCAGTACTTC
- TRBD1 TRBJ2-7 TRBV10-3 CAISESAGGNYEQYF TGTGCCATCAGTGAGTCTGCAGGGGGAAACTACGAGCAGTACTTC
few TRBD1 TRBJ1-6 TRBV18 CASSPTGTGDSPLHF TGTGCCAGCTCACCAACCGGGACAGGGGATTCACCCCTCCACTTT